The 13 T cell receptor beta chains below were found in one sample sequenced in a study of neurological immune-mediated disorders. TCRdb called the 5' RACE reads again in MiXCR, with one record for every CDR3 protein. This sample has some 50,000 distinct CDR3 sequences, with roughly 15% found just once. Input material: PBMCs. These receptors originate from a man aged 55 to 69 in good health.

This clonotype was counted ten times or more. This chain connects TRBV7-9 to TRBJ1-4; no firm D call. In germline, CDR1 is SEHNR, CDR2 FQNEAQ (reference sequence). The CDR3 consists of 15 residues. Trimming stripped 4 bases from V and 1 base from J, with 10 bases between. The CDR3 reads CASSSDGKTNEKLFF. For the CDR3, the DNA is TGTGCCAGCAGCTCCGACGGTAAAACTAATGAAAAACTGTTTTTT.

This clonotype appeared a single time. This may arise from a read error, as a much more abundant clone is one base away. This rearrangement joins TRBV6-6 to TRBJ1-5, with D perhaps matching TRBD1 (5 bases). The CDR3 has 17 residues. CDR1 MNHNY and CDR2 SVGAGI come from the germline V gene (reference sequence). CDR3: CASSYSGVPGWLQPQPF. The CDR3 DNA reads TGTGCCAGCAGTTACAGCGGGGTCCCAGGGTGGCTTCAGCCCCAGCCTTTT.

This clonotype was picked up many times. The V gene is TRBV20-1, the J gene TRBJ2-3, with 15 bases aligning to TRBD2. Germline CDR1 reads DFQATT; CDR2 reads SNEGSKA (reference sequence). V was pared by 2 bases and J by 1 base, with 4 bases of the junction left unmatched. CDR3 length: 17 amino acids. The CDR3 loop reads CSARRGLAGGGTDTQYF. CDR3 bases: TGCAGTGCTAGAAGGGGACTAGCGGGAGGAGGCACAGATACGCAGTATTTT.

The sample holds many counts of this clonotype. This sequence joins TRBV28 and TRBJ1-2; TRBD1 matches at 7 bases. The V gene's germline CDR1 is MDHEN and CDR2 SYDVKM. The CDR3 consists of 17 residues. V dropped 7 bases and J dropped 0; count of bases not matched to a gene: 14. DNA for the CDR3: TGTGCCAGCACCCCAGGGGGGGCGGCCGGAGCTAACTATGGCTACACCTTC. Translated: CASTPGGAAGANYGYTF.

In this sample, this clonotype turned up many times. V gene TRBV6-5 combines with J gene TRBJ1-2; TRBD1 matches at 7 bases. Germline V gene data show CDR1 as MNHEY and CDR2 as SVGAGI. V gave up 6 bases and J gave up 1 base; unmatched junction bases: 8. CDR3 length: 15 residues. The CDR3 DNA sequence: TGTGCCAGCAGCCGACAGGGCAACTTTAACTATGGCTACACCTTC. Its protein product is CASSRQGNFNYGYTF.

This clonotype was observed at least ten times. CDR3 nucleotide sequence: TGTGCCAGCAGTGTGAAGCATGAGCAGTTCTTC. It translates to CASSVKHEQFF. This chain uses TRBV2 with TRBJ2-1; D remains ambiguous. Germline V lookup: CDR1 SNHLY, CDR2 FYNNEI. Trimming pared 4 bases from V and 8 bases from J, leaving 6 bases between. This CDR3 has 11 amino acids. Filled out from reference TRBV2 and TRBJ2-1, the complete variable domain reads EPEVTQTPSHQVTQMGQEVILRCVPISNHLYFYWYRQILGQKVEFLVSFYNNEISEKSEIFDDQFSVERPDGSNFTLKIRSTKLEDSAMYFCASSVKHEQFFGPGTRLTVL.

This clonotype was observed many times. The chain links TRBV20-1 to TRBJ2-7; 9 bases line up with TRBD1. The CDR3 contains 13 residues. Germline V gives CDR1 DFQATT, CDR2 SNEGSKA (reference sequence). The V gene end was trimmed by 3 bases and the J gene end by 4 bases; junction bases not matched to a gene: 4. The CDR3 region has the DNA TGCAGTGCTAGCGAGGACAGGGGATACGAGCAGTACTTC. Protein product: CSASEDRGYEQYF.

The genes are TRBV20-1 and TRBJ2-7; TRBD2 aligns across 14 bases. Germline lookup yields CDR1 DFQATT and CDR2 SNEGSKA (reference sequence). Trimming cost V 2 bases and J 2 bases; bases outside gene matches: 11. The CDR3 contains 18 residues. The CDR3 loop reads CSARNVPGLAGEPYEQYF. The CDR3 bases are TGCAGTGCTAGAAATGTTCCGGGACTAGCGGGAGAGCCCTACGAGCAGTACTTC.

This clonotype has ten or more counts. This rearrangement joins TRBV29-1 to TRBJ2-3; no firm D call. V dropped 4 bases and J dropped 1 base, with 9 bases sitting between them. Germline CDR1 and CDR2: SQVTM and ANQGSEA. The CDR3 length is 13 residues. The CDR3 loop is CSVASPGTDTQYF. DNA for the CDR3: TGCAGCGTTGCTAGTCCGGGCACAGATACGCAGTATTTT.

This clonotype was observed at least ten times. This sequence joins TRBV5-5 and TRBJ2-3; either TRBD1 or TRBD2 may fit D (5 bases each). Germline V gene data show CDR1 as SGHKS and CDR2 as YYEKEE (reference sequence). This CDR3 region has 17 residues. Trimming cost V 3 bases and J 5 bases, with 22 bases left between them. CDR3 in DNA: TGTGCCAGCAGCTCGCAATCGGGACCACGACAAGGAGATACGCAGTATTTT. This codes for CASSSQSGPRQGDTQYF.

This clonotype was seen at least ten times. CDR3 sequence (DNA): TGTGCCAGCAGCTTAGGTCACTCCACAGATACGCAGTATTTT. As protein: CASSLGHSTDTQYF. The genes are TRBV7-9 and TRBJ2-3; D not certain. This CDR3 comprises 14 residues. Germline CDR1 and CDR2: SEHNR and FQNEAQ (reference sequence). V lost 1 base to trimming and J lost 2 bases, with 7 bases between them.

The chain carries TRBV5-1 and TRBJ2-2; 8 bases map to TRBD2. Germline V gene lookup returns CDR1 SGHRS and CDR2 YFSETQ. The CDR3 extends over 18 amino acids. After removal of 1 base from V and 4 bases from J, the junction contained 12 bases not matched to a gene. The CDR3 DNA follows: TGCGCCAGCAGCTTGATAGCGGGGACCCCTACTTCCACCGGGGAGCTGTTTTTT. It encodes CASSLIAGTPTSTGELFF.

This clonotype came up a few times. The chain employs TRBV5-1 and TRBJ2-5; 8 nucleotides agree with TRBD2. V was clipped by 4 bases and J by 4 bases; unmatched bases: 15. This CDR3 comprises 17 residues. Germline V lookup: CDR1 SGHRS, CDR2 YFSETQ. The CDR3 DNA sequence: TGCGCCAGCAGCCACGGAGACGGGAGGGCCGTAGGAGAGACCCAGTACTTC. It specifies CASSHGDGRAVGETQYF.